This is a list of T cell receptor beta chains from one sample in a study of response to subunit inactivated influenza vaccine. TCRdb analysed the RT-PCR reads with MiXCR anew, one entry per CDR3 protein. Of approximately 680,000 distinct CDR3 sequences listed, about 15% are singletons. The sequences come from PBMCs from blood, collected approximately 13 days after vaccination. The receptors were gathered from a man aged 50 or older who received an inactivated influenza vaccine. Each CDR3 is given with its conserved first and last residue. The order of the fields is D gene, V gene, J gene, clone size, CDR3 DNA, CDR3 protein. D genes are given only for firm matches. Clone size is not always given. Where it is, it says once, few, many or a class for expanded clones.

D gene: TRBD2; V gene: TRBV7-9; J gene: TRBJ2-3; clone size: many; CDR3 DNA: TGTGCCAGCAGCCCAGCATGGGGCGGGAGATTAGATACGCAGTATTTT; CDR3 protein: CASSPAWGGRLDTQYF
D gene: -; V gene: TRBV4-2; J gene: TRBJ1-2; clone size: few; CDR3 DNA: TGTGCCAGCAGCCAAGATCCCGGTCTCAACTATGGCTACACCTTC; CDR3 protein: CASSQDPGLNYGYTF
D gene: -; V gene: TRBV6-5; J gene: TRBJ2-3; clone size: few; CDR3 DNA: TGTGCCAGCAGTTACAATACCGAGCCCACAGATACGCAGTATTTT; CDR3 protein: CASSYNTEPTDTQYF
D gene: -; V gene: TRBV7-2; J gene: TRBJ2-5; clone size: few; CDR3 DNA: TGTGCCAGCAGAGTAGCCCTTTCGTTTGAGACCCAGTACTTC; CDR3 protein: CASRVALSFETQYF
D gene: -; V gene: TRBV10-3; J gene: TRBJ2-7; clone size: few; CDR3 DNA: TGTGCCACAGTAGACGGAACAACCCCCTACGAGCAGTACTTC; CDR3 protein: CATVDGTTPYEQYF
D gene: -; V gene: TRBV4-2; J gene: TRBJ2-1; clone size: -; CDR3 DNA: TGTGCCAGCAGCCAAGAGTCCACCGCGGGTGAGCAGTTCTTC; CDR3 protein: CASSQESTAGEQFF
D gene: -; V gene: TRBV4-3; J gene: TRBJ2-3; clone size: many; CDR3 DNA: TGCGCCAGCAGCCCTCACGACCCCACAGATACGCAGTATTTT; CDR3 protein: CASSPHDPTDTQYF
D gene: -; V gene: TRBV12-3/TRBV12-4; J gene: TRBJ1-3; clone size: -; CDR3 DNA: TGTGCCAGCACAGACTACTCTGGAAACACCATATATTTT; CDR3 protein: CASTDYSGNTIYF
D gene: -; V gene: TRBV2; J gene: TRBJ1-1; clone size: -; CDR3 DNA: TGTGCCAGCAGTCAAGGGGGTTCTGAAGCTTTCTTT; CDR3 protein: CASSQGGSEAFF
D gene: TRBD2; V gene: TRBV7-2; J gene: TRBJ2-5; clone size: few; CDR3 DNA: TGTGCCAGCAGCTTGCCTAGCGGGAGATCAGAGACCCAGTACTTC; CDR3 protein: CASSLPSGRSETQYF
D gene: TRBD2; V gene: TRBV7-8; J gene: TRBJ2-1; clone size: -; CDR3 DNA: TGTGCCAGCAGCTCTCCGGCGGGGGGGCCGGATGAGCAGTTCTTC; CDR3 protein: CASSSPAGGPDEQFF
D gene: TRBD1; V gene: TRBV6-2/TRBV6-3; J gene: TRBJ1-2; clone size: -; CDR3 DNA: TGTGCCAGTACCGTTCCAGGGGGATCCAACTATGGCTACACCTTC; CDR3 protein: CASTVPGGSNYGYTF
D gene: -; V gene: TRBV12-3/TRBV12-4; J gene: TRBJ1-1; clone size: few; CDR3 DNA: TGTGCCAGCAGCCAAAGGGTAGGCACTGAAGCTTTCTTT; CDR3 protein: CASSQRVGTEAFF
D gene: -; V gene: TRBV7-2; J gene: TRBJ2-7; clone size: few; CDR3 DNA: TGTGCCAGCAGCCCCTTCGGACCCTCTCCCAACGAGCAGTACTTC; CDR3 protein: CASSPFGPSPNEQYF
D gene: -; V gene: TRBV7-6; J gene: TRBJ2-5; clone size: few; CDR3 DNA: TGTGCCAGCAGCCCGATCCAGGGATACCAAGAGACCCAGTACTTC; CDR3 protein: CASSPIQGYQETQYF
D gene: TRBD1; V gene: TRBV12-3/TRBV12-4; J gene: TRBJ2-5; clone size: -; CDR3 DNA: TGTGCCAGCAGTTTTCAGGGGGCAGCGCGAGAGACCCAGTACTTC; CDR3 protein: CASSFQGAARETQYF